A single sample gave rise to the 20 T cell receptor beta chains below, sequenced in a study of cytomegalovirus exposure and HLA in healthy donors. Use of 60 Vbeta and 13 Jbeta primers characterized the PCR. Clones were read by immunoSEQ multiplex PCR, and TCRdb kept only the in-frame ones, dropping some. The repertoire holds roughly 200,000 clones, with under 85% as singletons. Sequences were obtained from PBMCs. These receptor sequences come from a male donor in good health and CMV-seronegative.

The rearrangement uses TRBV15 and TRBJ1-1, with TRBD1 identical over 7 bases. Germline values: CDR1 LNHNV, CDR2 YYDKDF (reference sequence). The J segment lost 4 bases and the V segment lost 3 bases, leaving 8 bases of the junction unmatched. The CDR3 is 15 amino acids. The CDR3 spells CATSSQRGGVTEAFF. The CDR3 bases are TGTGCCACCAGCAGCCAACGAGGGGGCGTCACTGAAGCTTTCTTT.

The chain links TRBV29-1 to TRBJ2-1; D may be TRBD1 (6 bases). The V and J ends lost 1 base and 3 bases respectively, with 13 bases between them. Germline V gene lookup returns CDR1 SQVTM and CDR2 ANQGSEA. This CDR3 has 15 amino acids. The CDR3: CSVEVGTHFYNEQFF. The CDR3 region has the DNA TGCAGCGTTGAAGTGGGGACACACTTCTACAATGAGCAGTTCTTC.

This rearrangement joins TRBV9 to TRBJ2-3, with 15 positions matching TRBD2. Germline lookup yields CDR1 SGDLS and CDR2 YYNGEE. The junction had 11 bases not matched to a gene; V was cut back by 4 bases and J by 5 bases. The CDR3 is 18 amino acids. CDR3 bases: TGTGCCAGCAGCTACGGGACTAGCGGGAGGCGGAGGGGAGATACGCAGTATTTT. Its translation: CASSYGTSGRRRGDTQYF.

J is TRBJ1-2 and V is TRBV21-1; the DNA was not used to check the table's D call, TRBD1. TRBV21-1 is deemed a pseudogene. The CDR3 is made up of 15 amino acids. The CDR3 protein is CASSKDDSLRYGYTF. In nucleotides, the CDR3 is TGTGCCAGCAGCAAAGATGACAGCCTCCGCTATGGCTACACCTTC.

This chain joins TRBV29-1 and TRBJ1-2; TRBD1 matches at 10 bases. Trimming took 6 bases from V and 3 from J; bases not matched to a gene: 7. This CDR3 spans 14 amino acids. Germline CDR1 reads SQVTM; CDR2 reads ANQGSEA. This CDR3 is CSVAAGTGDYGYTF. In DNA form, the CDR3 reads TGCAGCGTGGCAGCGGGGACAGGGGACTATGGCTACACCTTC.

As DNA, the CDR3 is TGTGCCAGCAGCTTAGGACACCTCAATGAGCAGTTCTTC. Amino acids: CASSLGHLNEQFF. The rearrangement uses TRBV7-6 and TRBJ2-1; no firm D call. The CDR3 sequence is 13 residues long. Germline CDR1 and CDR2: SGHVS and FNYEAQ. Trimming took off 1 base at V and 6 bases at J, with 7 bases between the two ends.

The chain carries TRBV30 and TRBJ2-5; 14 bases are a match to TRBD2. This CDR3 is 15 amino acids long. Germline V gives CDR1 GTSNPN, CDR2 SVGIG (reference sequence). With 4 bases clipped from V and 6 bases from J, the junction kept 7 bases outside the gene matches. CDR3 region: CAWTRLAGGPKTQYF. The CDR3 region has the DNA TGTGCCTGGACTCGACTAGCGGGGGGGCCGAAGACCCAGTACTTC. The whole variable domain, filled in from reference TRBV30 and TRBJ2-5, reads SQTIHQWPATLVQPVGSPLSLECTVEGTSNPNLYWYRQAAGRGLQLLFYSVGIGQISSEVPQNLSASRPQDRQFILSSKKLLLSDSGFYLCAWTRLAGGPKTQYFGPGTRLLVL.

The chain uses TRBV19 and TRBJ1-6; D perhaps matches TRBD1 (6 bases). Germline V gene lookup returns CDR1 LNHDA and CDR2 SQIVND (reference sequence). Trimming pared 6 bases from V and 3 bases from J, leaving 12 bases between. This CDR3 region has 15 residues. The CDR3 sequence: CASRTDRNYNSPLHF. For the CDR3, the DNA is TGTGCCAGTAGGACCGACAGGAACTATAATTCACCCCTCCACTTT.

The V gene is TRBV2, the J gene TRBJ2-3, with 9 bases that match TRBD2. From germline, CDR1 is SNHLY and CDR2 FYNNEI. The ends lost 0 bases at V and 0 bases at J; junction bases unmatched: 4. CDR3 length: 17 amino acids. The chain's CDR3 is CASSEAPLAGSTDTQYF. The CDR3, as DNA: TGTGCCAGCAGTGAAGCGCCCCTAGCGGGGAGCACAGATACGCAGTATTTT.

This chain links TRBV25-1 with TRBJ2-2; D unclear. V was shortened by 3 bases and J by 0 bases, with 8 bases between the two germline ends. The CDR3 spans 15 residues. CDR1 is MGHDK and CDR2 is SYGVNS in the germline V gene. CDR3 in amino acids: CASSDIAANTGELFF. DNA of the CDR3: TGTGCCAGCAGTGATATAGCAGCGAACACCGGGGAGCTGTTTTTT.

The chain links TRBV27 to TRBJ1-2, with TRBD1 identical over 9 bases. V lost 6 bases and J lost 2; bases outside the gene matches: 13. Germline CDR1 reads MNHEY; CDR2 reads SMNVEV (reference sequence). The CDR3 has 17 residues. The CDR3 region has the DNA TGTGCCAGCAGCCAAGACAGGGGGGCGACCTTCAACTATGGCTACACCTTC. It codes for CASSQDRGATFNYGYTF.

The chain has TRBV6-5 and TRBJ1-4; D is unclear. Trimming removed 4 bases from V and 2 bases from J, with 8 bases in between. The germline V gene encodes CDR1 MNHEY and CDR2 SVGAGI. The CDR3 runs 14 residues. The CDR3 loop is CASSWAGTNEKLFF. The CDR3 DNA follows: TGTGCCAGCAGTTGGGCCGGTACTAATGAAAAACTGTTTTTT.

The V and J genes are TRBV30 and TRBJ2-3; possible D gene TRBD1, 5 bases. The V end was cut by 6 bases, the J end by 5 bases, with 18 bases between. The length of the CDR3 is 14 residues. Per the germline V gene, CDR1 is GTSNPN and CDR2 is SVGIG (reference sequence). CDR3 nucleotides: TGTGCCTGCCGACGATGGGGCCAGGGAGATACGCAGTATTTT. Residues: CACRRWGQGDTQYF. The entire variable domain, with the rest obtained from reference TRBV30 and TRBJ2-3, is as follows: SQTIHQWPATLVQPVGSPLSLECTVEGTSNPNLYWYRQAAGRGLQLLFYSVGIGQISSEVPQNLSASRPQDRQFILSSKKLLLSDSGFYLCACRRWGQGDTQYFGPGTRLTVL.

This clone has only one observation. V usage is TRBV4-1 and J usage is TRBJ1-4; 9 bases are a match to TRBD1. The ends lost 4 bases at V and 8 bases at J; junction bases unmatched: 17. CDR1 is MGHRA, CDR2 YSYEKL, per germline. The CDR3 consists of 18 residues. The CDR3 region is CASSRYNTGTGSGEKLFF. The CDR3, as DNA: TGCGCCAGCAGCCGTTATAATACCGGGACAGGGTCGGGGGAAAAACTGTTTTTT.

The chain combines TRBV5-1 with TRBJ2-5; possible D gene TRBD2, 6 bases. Trimming cost V 2 bases and J 2 bases, with 10 bases left between them. CDR1 and CDR2 (germline): SGHRS, YFSETQ. This CDR3 spans 14 amino acids. CDR3 bases: TGCGCCAGCAGCTTTGGGACTCTACAAGAGACCCAGTACTTC. It is translated as CASSFGTLQETQYF.

The CDR3 DNA is TGTGCCAGTAGTCCGCATAAGGAGCCGGAACAGTTCTTC. It translates to CASSPHKEPEQFF. The chain uses TRBV19 and TRBJ2-1; D uncertain. Germline assignment: CDR1 LNHDA and CDR2 SQIVND (reference sequence). V was clipped by 5 bases and J by 13 bases, with 18 bases between them. The CDR3 totals 13 residues.

This clone was seen just once. The chain's CDR3 is CASSDLGDGYTF. The CDR3 DNA follows: TGCGCCAGCAGCGACCTGGGCGATGGCTACACCTTC. This chain uses TRBV10-2 with TRBJ1-2; D call uncertain. Germline loops: CDR1 WSHSY, CDR2 SAAADI. The CDR3 spans 12 residues. The germline V and J ends were trimmed by 6 bases and 6 bases, with 11 bases remaining between them.

The genes are TRBV28 and TRBJ1-5; TRBD1 agrees at 8 bases. Germline V gene data show CDR1 as MDHEN and CDR2 as SYDVKM. The V gene end was trimmed by 3 bases and the J gene end by 2 bases; junction bases not matched to a gene: 0. The length of the CDR3 is 14 residues. The CDR3 reads CASSLTGGNQPQHF. CDR3 DNA sequence: TGTGCCAGCAGTTTGACAGGGGGCAATCAGCCCCAGCATTTT.

This chain connects TRBV27 to TRBJ1-1; D is perhaps TRBD1 (5 bases). Trimming shortened V by 0 bases and J by 11 bases, and 13 bases separated the two germline ends. This CDR3 is built from 13 residues. CDR1 and CDR2 (germline): MNHEY, SMNVEV (reference sequence). CDR3 nucleotides: TGTGCCAGCAGTTTATCGGGGGGTCATGTGGCTTTCTTT. Translation: CASSLSGGHVAFF.

The genes are TRBV27 and TRBJ2-7, with 10 bases aligning to TRBD1. With 4 bases clipped from V and 5 bases from J, the junction kept 8 bases outside the gene matches. CDR1 is MNHEY, CDR2 SMNVEV, per germline (reference sequence). This CDR3 contains 15 residues. The chain's CDR3 is CASSSLGTGDNEQYF. In nucleotides, the CDR3 is TGTGCCAGCAGTTCCTTAGGGACAGGGGACAACGAGCAGTACTTC.